Shown below are 16 T cell receptor beta chains from a single sample sequenced in a study of cytomegalovirus exposure and HLA in healthy donors. PCR amplification relied on 60 Vbeta primers (plus 13 Jbeta primers). The repertoire was sequenced with immunoSEQ multiplex PCR; TCRdb's copy has only in-frame clones and lacks some. The table lists around 65,000 clones. What was sequenced was PBMCs. All receptors derive from a boy aged 5-17 years in good health and CMV-seronegative.

This chain connects TRBV5-1 to TRBJ2-1; tentative D call: TRBD2 (5 bases). This CDR3 has 15 amino acids. The ends were cut back, 2 bases at V and 0 bases at J, with 9 bases in the middle. Germline CDR1 reads SGHRS; CDR2 reads YFSETQ. This CDR3 reads CASSLRGGSYNEQFF. As DNA, the CDR3 is TGCGCCAGCAGCTTACGCGGAGGCTCCTACAATGAGCAGTTCTTC.

The chain couples TRBV6-1 to TRBJ2-1, with D possibly being TRBD2 (5 bases). V shed 10 bases and J shed 6 bases, with 13 bases lying between them. The CDR3 spans 12 residues. Germline V lookup: CDR1 MNHNS, CDR2 SASEGT. CDR3 in amino acids: CATEGPPNEQFF. The CDR3 region has the DNA TGTGCCACCGAGGGCCCTCCCAATGAGCAGTTCTTC.

The rearrangement joins TRBV27 to TRBJ2-5, with TRBD1 matching over 9 bases. This CDR3 comprises 14 residues. Germline V gene data show CDR1 as MNHEY and CDR2 as SMNVEV (reference sequence). Trimming cost V 6 bases and J 4 bases; bases outside gene matches: 6. The CDR3 reads CASSATGGGETQYF. CDR3 nucleotide sequence: TGTGCCAGCAGCGCTACAGGGGGCGGAGAGACCCAGTACTTC.

This chain's CDR3 is CAWSVSSVEQYF. CDR3 DNA: TGTGCCTGGAGTGTATCGTCAGTCGAGCAGTACTTC. The chain combines TRBV30 with TRBJ2-7; D gene ambiguous. There are 12 residues in the CDR3. Germline CDR1 and CDR2: GTSNPN and SVGIG (reference sequence). Trimming pared 0 bases from V and 6 bases from J, leaving 9 bases between.

The genes are TRBV7-7 and TRBJ2-1; 8 nucleotides line up with TRBD1. The CDR3 has 15 amino acids. V trimming: 5 bases; J trimming: 7 bases; junction bases outside the gene matches: 10. Germline assignment: CDR1 SSHAT and CDR2 FNYEAQ (reference sequence). CDR3 sequence: CASSALDRGMNEQFF. The DNA of the CDR3 is TGTGCCAGCAGCGCACTCGACAGGGGTATGAATGAGCAGTTCTTC.

The CDR3 protein is CASNTETGGTEAFF. The CDR3 DNA reads TGTGCCAGCAACACCGAGACAGGGGGCACTGAAGCTTTCTTT. This chain connects TRBV27 to TRBJ1-1, with 9 bases matching TRBD1. Germline CDR1 is MNHEY and CDR2 is SMNVEV (reference sequence). The CDR3 covers 14 residues. Trimming removed 7 bases from V and 4 bases from J; junction bases left unmatched: 7.

The chain employs TRBV5-5 and TRBJ2-4; TRBD1 aligns across 7 bases. The V gene's germline CDR1 is SGHKS and CDR2 YYEKEE (reference sequence). The CDR3 has 15 residues. The J segment lost 6 bases and the V segment lost 4 bases, leaving 10 bases of the junction unmatched. The CDR3 coding sequence is TGTGCCAGCAGCCTACAAACAGGGGATGCAAACATTCAGTACTTC. This translates into CASSLQTGDANIQYF.

V gene TRBV18 combines with J gene TRBJ1-4; TRBD1 might be the D (5 bases). Germline V gene data show CDR1 as KGHSH and CDR2 as LQKENI. The CDR3 sequence is 15 residues long. Trimming took off 3 bases at V and 2 bases at J, with 10 bases between the two ends. In DNA, the CDR3 is TGTGCCAGCTCACCGGAGGGGATTACTAATGAAAAACTGTTTTTT. Protein sequence: CASSPEGITNEKLFF.

V and J are TRBV20-1 and TRBJ1-4; no firm D call. The CDR3 extends over 11 amino acids. Germline V gives CDR1 DFQATT, CDR2 SNEGSKA (reference sequence). Between the trimmed V and J ends, which lost 6 bases and 8 bases, there was a span of 10 bases. The CDR3 DNA follows: TGCAGTGCCGGCGGCCCGGAAAAACTGTTTTTT. This encodes CSAGGPEKLFF.

The V call is TRBV6-5, the J call TRBJ2-1; D perhaps matches TRBD2 (6 bases). Germline-derived CDR1 and CDR2 are MNHEY and SVGAGI. Between the trimmed V and J ends, which lost 1 base and 5 bases, there was a span of 12 bases. This CDR3 has 15 amino acids. CDR3 amino acids: CASSYFEGTDNEQFF. CDR3 nucleotides: TGTGCCAGCAGTTACTTCGAAGGGACTGACAATGAGCAGTTCTTC.

The chain couples TRBV7-7 to TRBJ1-5; tentative D call: TRBD1 (5 bases). This CDR3 spans 13 amino acids. Looked up from germline, CDR1 is SSHAT and CDR2 is FNYEAQ (reference sequence). V was clipped by 4 bases and J by 5 bases, with 9 bases between them. CDR3 DNA sequence: TGTGCCAGCAGCTCAGGGATGGATCAGCCCCAGCATTTT. Protein sequence: CASSSGMDQPQHF.

V usage is TRBV2 and J usage is TRBJ1-2; D unclear. This CDR3 has 13 amino acids. Germline CDR1 is SNHLY and CDR2 is FYNNEI. The V end was cut by 6 bases, the J end by 5 bases, with 13 bases between. The CDR3 protein is CASSAGRLYGYTF. CDR3 sequence (DNA): TGTGCCAGCAGCGCCGGGAGATTATATGGCTACACCTTC.

This chain uses TRBV5-4 with TRBJ2-7, with D perhaps TRBD1 (6 bases). There are 17 residues in the CDR3. The germline CDR1 and CDR2 sequences are SGHNT and YYREEE (reference sequence). The V and J ends lost 4 bases and 7 bases respectively, with 27 bases between them. CDR3 DNA sequence: TGTGCCAGCAGCCCTGGGATCGGTTTGACAGGCTCGGGGGAGCAGTACTTC. It is translated as CASSPGIGLTGSGEQYF.

The chain couples TRBV5-1 to TRBJ2-5; 7 bases line up with TRBD1. The CDR3 totals 15 residues. With 2 bases clipped from V and 3 bases from J, the junction kept 7 bases outside the gene matches. Looked up from germline, CDR1 is SGHRS and CDR2 is YFSETQ. The CDR3 bases are TGCGCCAGCAGCTTTTCCGACAGGGATGAAGAGACCCAGTACTTC. Translated: CASSFSDRDEETQYF. Combining the CDR3 with reference TRBV5-1 and TRBJ2-5 gives the whole variable domain KAGVTQTPRYLIKTRGQQVTLSCSPISGHRSVSWYQQTPGQGLQFLFEYFSETQRNKGNFPGRFSGRQFSNSRSEMNVSTLELGDSALYLCASSFSDRDEETQYFGPGTRLLVL.

The V gene is TRBV30, the J gene TRBJ2-3; 7 nucleotides agree with TRBD2. The V segment lost 3 bases and the J segment 2 bases; nucleotides outside the gene matches: 8. The CDR3 has 15 amino acids. Germline V gives CDR1 GTSNPN, CDR2 SVGIG (reference sequence). CDR3 amino acids: CAWSPGGDDTDTQYF. Written as DNA, the CDR3 is TGTGCCTGGAGCCCTGGGGGGGATGACACAGATACGCAGTATTTT.

This chain uses TRBV30 with TRBJ2-1; D perhaps matches TRBD2 (6 bases). V was cut by 1 base and J by 5 bases, with 9 bases left in between. CDR1 is GTSNPN, CDR2 SVGIG, per germline (reference sequence). CDR3 length: 13 residues. The CDR3 nucleotides are TGTGCCTGGAGTGCGGGAGATCACAATGAGCAGTTCTTC. It codes for CAWSAGDHNEQFF.